This TCR beta chain is from a study of blood T cell repertoires in COVID-19 (dated by TCRdb to 2019 to 2021). Notes on the research overall: Collaborator samples came from the United States, Italy and Spain and covered acute and convalescent phases of COVID-19. Where HLA class I and class II types were available, the types were taken from metadata supplied by the sample provider, not from assay-based typing. Subjects who had been exposed to COVID-19, were actively infected with it, or had recovered from it provided the deeply sampled blood TCRbeta repertoires that made up the dataset. Sample metadata almost always included a de-identified subject ID, COVID-19 status, age in years and sex. The repertoires were released in a freely available public database meant as a resource for research on the immune response to SARS-CoV-2. The material from the prospective study consisted of cDNA or gDNA derived from T cells, B-cell-depleted T cells, or PBMCs. Samples came from the ongoing ImmuneRACE study (first 160 participants) plus 1,254 subjects from 6 global collaborators. Beyond this particular receptor, the publication reports: How much clinical and demographic metadata was included differed by source and by participant, and the metadata was provided uncurated.

A single count supports this clone. It has no known antigen specificity. No qualities accompany the bases; no much larger clone lies one base away. CDR1 and CDR2, looked up from the germline V gene, are SGHTA and FQGNSA. Trimming accounts for 4 bases at V and 5 bases at J, while the number of junction bases matched to no gene is 5. From the cysteine up to the phenylalanine, the CDR3 has a length of 15 residues. Solely the CDR3 DNA is kept, with 45 bases framed from the first base. Samples from volunteer blood donors who had recovered from COVID-19 were contributed by a second Seattle source. Whole blood was collected in K2EDTA tubes by collaborating institutions according to the institutions' own protocols. Collaborator samples were shipped for TCRbeta analysis as frozen whole blood, isolated PBMCs, or DNA extracted from either sample type. TCRbeta CDR3 regions were amplified from genomic DNA using the immunoSEQ Assay, a bias-controlled multiplex PCR. The paper's processing steps were these. The number of nucleated cells in each sample was estimated from the amplification of reference gene primers within the assay. Sequence reads were collapsed and filtered to measure the absolute abundance of every unique TCRbeta CDR3 rearrangement. For each sample, productive Simpson clonality was calculated as the square root of Simpson's diversity index over productive rearrangements. Drawn from immuneACCESS, this table holds only the in-frame rearrangements with V and J called that TCRdb kept. Clones are partly lost; checked studies trace under half to an unresolved V gene and leave the rest unexplained. The V and J calls and the clone size are those of that table, but D and trimming were determined from the DNA. The sample profile shows around 230,000 clones; 86% of them were found once. The ten largest clonotypes hold approximately 2.1% of the sample.

The TCR was taken from a young man who had recovered from COVID-19. The rearranged chain carries TRBV7-2 and TRBJ2-1, and 10 bases in between align with TRBD1. Sequencing was carried out using peripheral blood. The CDR3 region: CASSWGDRGHNEQFF. The sequenced DNA: TGTGCCAGCAGCTGGGGGGACAGGGGCCACAATGAGCAGTTCTTC. The CDR3, completed at both ends by the reference TRBV7-2 and TRBJ2-1 genes, gives the full variable domain GAGVSQSPSNKVTEKGKDVELRCDPISGHTALYWYRQSLGQGLEFLIYFQGNSAPDKSGLPSDRFSAERTGGSVSTLTIQRTQQEDSAVYLCASSWGDRGHNEQFFGPGTRLTVL.